Each of the 16 T cell receptor beta chains below was sequenced from the same sample in a study of T cell responses to AZD1222 COVID-19 vaccine. The table came from immunoSEQ multiplex PCR; TCRdb's copy has only in-frame clones and leaves some out. The sample holds more than 95,000 clones; about 88% are singletons and the top ten take 18%. The sample in question was peripheral blood, obtained on day 0 of AZD1222 vaccination. The receptor set was obtained from an adult in good health.

The chain couples TRBV4-2 to TRBJ2-7; either TRBD1 or TRBD2 may fit D (5 bases each). The CDR3 has 14 residues. CDR1 is LGHNA, CDR2 YNFKEQ, per germline. V dropped 1 base and J dropped 6 bases, with 13 bases sitting between them. The CDR3 region has the DNA TGTGCCAGCAGCCAAGGCCGGGACCCGGTCGAGCAGTACTTC. Residues: CASSQGRDPVEQYF.

V is TRBV7-9 and J is TRBJ1-1; D gene ambiguous. This CDR3 comprises 14 residues. From germline, CDR1 is SEHNR and CDR2 FQNEAQ (reference sequence). Trimming removed 3 bases at V and 6 bases at J, with 14 bases between. CDR3 sequence reads: CASSFFGPEPEAFF. CDR3 nucleotides: TGTGCCAGCAGCTTTTTCGGGCCCGAACCTGAAGCTTTCTTT.

This clone was found once. V gene TRBV6-2 or TRBV6-3 combines with J gene TRBJ2-1; D call uncertain. V lost 4 bases and J 0 bases, leaving 7 bases between the germline ends. Germline-derived CDR1 and CDR2 are MNHEY and SVGEGT. This CDR3 contains 14 residues. The CDR3 spells CASSFLSSYNEQFF. The CDR3, as DNA: TGTGCCAGCAGTTTTTTAAGCTCCTACAATGAGCAGTTCTTC.

This chain uses TRBV7-9 with TRBJ2-7; TRBD1 matches 9 bases. CDR3 size: 16 residues. Trimming removed 1 base from V and 1 base from J; junction bases left unmatched: 5. The germline gives CDR1 SEHNR, CDR2 FQNEAQ (reference sequence). The CDR3 loop reads CASSLGRTGDSYEQYF. The CDR3 nucleotides read TGTGCCAGCAGCTTAGGTAGGACAGGGGATTCCTACGAGCAGTACTTC.

The chain is built from TRBV6-5 and TRBJ1-2; D perhaps matches TRBD1 (6 bases). This CDR3 is 13 amino acids long. V dropped 6 bases and J dropped 8 bases, with 16 bases sitting between them. Germline V lookup: CDR1 MNHEY, CDR2 SVGAGI. CDR3 protein: CASRRQDLEGYTF. The CDR3 nucleotides are TGTGCCAGCAGAAGACAGGACCTGGAGGGCTACACCTTC.

The gene calls are TRBV2 and TRBJ1-2, with 8 bases lining up with TRBD1. The germline CDR1 and CDR2 sequences are SNHLY and FYNNEI. V gave up 8 bases and J gave up 7 bases; unmatched junction bases: 6. The CDR3 runs 12 residues. CDR3 DNA: TGTGCCAGCCTCGGACAGGGTGTTGGCTACACCTTC. Amino acids: CASLGQGVGYTF.

V is TRBV11-2 and J is TRBJ2-6; no reliable D call. V was cut by 0 bases and J by 0 bases, with 3 bases left in between. Looked up from germline, CDR1 is SGHAT and CDR2 is FQNNGV. This CDR3 spans 15 amino acids. This CDR3 reads CASSLDSSGANVLTF. In DNA, the CDR3 is TGTGCCAGCAGCTTAGACAGCTCTGGGGCCAACGTCCTGACTTTC. Together with reference TRBV11-2 and TRBJ2-6, the CDR3 gives the full variable domain: EAGVAQSPRYKIIEKRQSVAFWCNPISGHATLYWYQQILGQGPKLLIQFQNNGVVDDSQLPKDRFSAERLKGVDSTLKIQPAKLEDSAVYLCASSLDSSGANVLTFGAGSRLTVL.

The chain couples TRBV4-2 to TRBJ2-3, with 12 bases that match TRBD2. This CDR3 is 16 amino acids long. V gave up 4 bases and J gave up 1 base; unmatched junction bases: 3. Germline assignment: CDR1 LGHNA and CDR2 YNFKEQ. The DNA of the CDR3 is TGTGCCAGCAGCCCCCGACTAGCGGGAGGCACAGATACGCAGTATTTT. Encoded protein: CASSPRLAGGTDTQYF.

V gene TRBV7-8 combines with J gene TRBJ2-7; TRBD1 might be the D (6 bases). Trimming took 5 bases from V and 4 from J, leaving 12 bases between them. This CDR3 contains 13 residues. Germline loops: CDR1 SGHVS, CDR2 FQNEAQ. CDR3 sequence reads: CASSPGAQYEQYF. DNA for the CDR3: TGTGCCAGCAGCCCAGGGGCACAATACGAGCAGTACTTC.

This chain connects TRBV7-3 to TRBJ2-2; D could derive from TRBD1 or TRBD2 (6 bases each). The V and J ends lost 0 bases and 0 bases respectively, with 14 bases between them. CDR3 size: 18 residues. Germline V gene data show CDR1 as SGHTA and CDR2 as FQGTGA. This chain's CDR3 is CASSLTVWGATNTGELFF. The CDR3 bases are TGTGCCAGCAGCTTAACGGTGTGGGGGGCCACGAACACCGGGGAGCTGTTTTTT. Filled out from reference TRBV7-3 and TRBJ2-2, the complete variable domain reads GAGVSQTPSNKVTEKGKYVELRCDPISGHTALYWYRQSLGQGPEFLIYFQGTGAADDSGLPNDRFFAVRPEGSVSTLKIQRTERGDSAVYLCASSLTVWGATNTGELFFGEGSRLTVL.

V is TRBV18 and J is TRBJ2-3, with D uncertain. This CDR3 is built from 16 residues. Germline CDR1 reads KGHSH; CDR2 reads LQKENI. Trimming removed 3 bases at V and 2 bases at J, with 15 bases between. CDR3 amino acids: CASSPTRVLNTDTQYF. The CDR3 nucleotides read TGTGCCAGCTCACCCACCAGAGTCCTGAACACAGATACGCAGTATTTT.

Concerning this clone itself: The junction and the germline gene differ at one end; a read error may be behind it. This chain joins TRBV10-3 and TRBJ2-5; 8 positions match TRBD2. Germline loops: CDR1 ENHRY, CDR2 SYGVKD. The CDR3 loop spans 14 amino acids. CDR3 loop: CAISQGREGEAQYF. CDR3 nucleotide sequence: TGTGCCATCAGCCAAGGACGGGAGGGAGAGGCCCAGTACTTC.

V usage is TRBV9 and J usage is TRBJ2-5; D may be TRBD1 or TRBD2 (6 bases each). The CDR3 has 15 residues. Trimming left V 0 bases short and J 5 bases short, with 14 bases between. The V gene's germline CDR1 is SGDLS and CDR2 YYNGEE. This chain's CDR3 is CASSVDGGFMETQYF. For the CDR3, the DNA is TGTGCCAGCAGCGTAGACGGGGGCTTCATGGAGACCCAGTACTTC.

This clone appeared many times. The chain combines TRBV27 with TRBJ1-2, with TRBD1 as a possible D gene (6 bases). The CDR3 covers 14 residues. V lost 8 bases and J lost 1, with 14 bases in between. Germline values: CDR1 MNHEY, CDR2 SMNVEV (reference sequence). The CDR3 loop reads CASAGGGNNYGYTF. For the CDR3, the DNA is TGTGCCAGCGCGGGGGGCGGGAATAACTATGGCTACACCTTC.

This clone occurred once. The J gene is TRBJ1-1, the V gene TRBV11-3; the D is unclear. The CDR3 is 13 residues long. Germline-derived CDR1 and CDR2 are SGHNT and YENEEA. Trimming left V 0 bases short and J 0 bases short, with 2 bases between. The chain's CDR3 is CASSLEVNTEAFF. CDR3 bases: TGTGCCAGCAGCTTAGAGGTGAACACTGAAGCTTTCTTT.

The chain carries TRBV15 and TRBJ2-5; perhaps TRBD2 as D (6 bases). V gave up 0 bases and J gave up 1 base, with 9 bases separating them. The length of the CDR3 is 15 residues. Germline values: CDR1 LNHNV, CDR2 YYDKDF (reference sequence). DNA for the CDR3: TGTGCCACCAGCAGAGATCTAGCGATCCAAGAGACCCAGTACTTC. It encodes CATSRDLAIQETQYF.